Following are 32 T cell receptor beta chains from one sample sequenced in a study of identical twins. TCRdb called the 5' RACE reads again in MiXCR, with one record for every CDR3 protein. The top ten clones hold 0.91% of a sample with 500,000 to 600,000 distinct CDR3 sequences, around 20% of them seen once. The sample also formed part of further work on T cells expressing NK-cell markers.

The sample taken for sequencing was CD4+ T cells sorted from blood. The receptors originated from a young woman in good health.

The rearrangement joins TRBV6-1 to TRBJ1-3, with a possible D match to TRBD1 (5 bases). Germline assignment: CDR1 MNHNS and CDR2 SASEGT. The CDR3 sequence is 14 residues long. V lost 2 bases and J 3 bases, leaving 8 bases between the germline ends. Here the CDR3 reads CASSERGNGNTIYF. In nucleotides, the CDR3 is TGTGCCAGCAGTGAAAGGGGAAATGGAAACACCATATATTTT.

The sample holds a few counts of this clonotype. The J gene is TRBJ1-3, the V gene TRBV5-6, with TRBD1 identical over 8 bases. J gave up 2 bases and V 0 bases, and 1 base lay outside the gene matches. Germline CDR1 is SGHDT and CDR2 is YYEEEE. The CDR3 has 15 residues. The CDR3 loop is CASSLATGAGNTIYF. The CDR3 DNA reads as TGTGCCAGCAGCTTGGCGACAGGGGCTGGAAACACCATATATTTT.

This clonotype was recorded at least ten times. The chain uses TRBV29-1 and TRBJ2-7, with 8 bases fitting TRBD2. The CDR3 has 14 amino acids. Germline V CDR1 and CDR2: SQVTM, ANQGSEA. Losses at the gene ends were 4 bases for V and 2 bases for J; bases not matched to a gene: 7. The CDR3 sequence: CSVGALAATYEQYF. The CDR3 bases are TGCAGCGTTGGGGCACTAGCGGCAACCTACGAGCAGTACTTC.

The chain employs TRBV7-2 and TRBJ1-6; D perhaps matches TRBD1 (5 bases). The CDR3 is made up of 16 amino acids. CDR1 is SGHTA and CDR2 is FQGNSA in the germline V gene. The V end lost 3 bases, the J end lost 5 bases, and 14 bases lay between the germline ends. This CDR3 is CASSFGAGGNNSPLHF. As DNA, the CDR3 is TGTGCCAGCAGCTTTGGGGCAGGCGGGAATAATTCACCCCTCCACTTT.

V is TRBV20-1 and J is TRBJ2-1; 11 nucleotides match TRBD2. Germline V gene lookup returns CDR1 DFQATT and CDR2 SNEGSKA (reference sequence). J gave up 6 bases and V 5 bases, and 6 bases lay outside the gene matches. CDR3 length equals 14 residues. The CDR3 DNA sequence: TGCAGTGCTGCCGGGACTAGCGGAAGCAATGAGCAGTTCTTC. This sequence encodes CSAAGTSGSNEQFF.

The chain is built from TRBV18 and TRBJ1-1; D uncertain. Trimming left V 3 bases short and J 4 bases short, with 12 bases between. From germline, CDR1 is KGHSH and CDR2 LQKENI. The CDR3 has 14 amino acids. CDR3 loop: CASSPISGSTEAFF. CDR3 DNA: TGTGCCAGCTCACCGATTTCGGGGAGCACTGAAGCTTTCTTT.

The rearrangement joins TRBV5-4 to TRBJ2-7; weak D call: TRBD1 (6 bases). The germline V gene has CDR1 SGHNT and CDR2 YYREEE (reference sequence). The CDR3 is 14 amino acids. V dropped 4 bases and J dropped 5 bases, with 16 bases sitting between them. In DNA form, the CDR3 reads TGTGCCAGCAGCAAGAAACAGGGAAGCAACGAGCAGTACTTC. It specifies CASSKKQGSNEQYF.

Many counts were recorded for this clonotype. The V and J genes are TRBV20-1 and TRBJ1-2; D gene uncertain. V dropped 3 bases and J dropped 3 bases, with 2 bases sitting between them. The CDR3 loop spans 10 amino acids. Germline CDR1 DFQATT, CDR2 SNEGSKA (reference sequence). The chain's CDR3 is CSASDYGYTF. The CDR3 coding sequence is TGCAGTGCTAGTGACTATGGCTACACCTTC.

The chain employs TRBV6-1 and TRBJ2-1; D may be TRBD2 (5 bases). From germline, CDR1 is MNHNS and CDR2 SASEGT. V was clipped by 7 bases and J by 2 bases, with 15 bases between them. The length of the CDR3 is 15 residues. The CDR3 sequence: CASTRAELAYNEQFF. The CDR3 nucleotides read TGTGCCAGCACCCGAGCGGAGTTAGCCTACAATGAGCAGTTCTTC.

This chain links TRBV5-6 with TRBJ2-3; maybe TRBD2 (5 bases). V lost 4 bases, J lost 0 bases, and 15 bases lay in between. Germline V gene data show CDR1 as SGHDT and CDR2 as YYEEEE. CDR3 length: 16 residues. The chain's CDR3 is CASSPAMTTSTDTQYF. Here the CDR3 DNA reads TGTGCCAGCAGCCCTGCTATGACTACTAGCACAGATACGCAGTATTTT.

The J gene is TRBJ1-1, the V gene TRBV2, with D possibly matching TRBD1 (6 bases). V was trimmed by 1 base and J by 4 bases, leaving 13 bases between them. From germline, CDR1 is SNHLY and CDR2 FYNNEI. The CDR3 loop spans 15 amino acids. CDR3: CASSEEDSMVTEAFF. DNA for the CDR3: TGTGCCAGCAGTGAAGAGGACAGCATGGTCACTGAAGCTTTCTTT.

The rearrangement uses TRBV5-1 and TRBJ2-7, with D possibly being TRBD1 (6 bases). V lost 1 base and J 2 bases, leaving 13 bases between the germline ends. The CDR3 runs to 15 residues. CDR1 and CDR2 (germline): SGHRS, YFSETQ. CDR3 DNA: TGCGCCAGCAGCTTGTTAGGGGGAAGAACCTACGAGCAGTACTTC. This gives the protein CASSLLGGRTYEQYF.

This chain links TRBV20-1 with TRBJ2-3; tentative D call: TRBD1 (8 bases). Germline loops: CDR1 DFQATT, CDR2 SNEGSKA (reference sequence). V was pared by 4 bases and J by 4 bases, with 12 bases between. This CDR3 spans 13 amino acids. The CDR3 spells CSATTGGADTQYF. The DNA of the CDR3 is TGCAGTGCTACCACAGGGGGGGCAGATACGCAGTATTTT.

The rearrangement links TRBV28 to TRBJ1-5; unclear D gene. The CDR3 is 15 amino acids. Germline assignment: CDR1 MDHEN and CDR2 SYDVKM. V was trimmed by 4 bases and J by 0 bases, leaving 10 bases between them. CDR3 in DNA: TGTGCCAGCAGTTCTCTCATGCCTAGCAATCAGCCCCAGCATTTT. The encoded protein is CASSSLMPSNQPQHF. Full variable domain (remainder filled in from reference TRBV28 and TRBJ1-5): DVKVTQSSRYLVKRTGEKVFLECVQDMDHENMFWYRQDPGLGLRLIYFSYDVKMKEKGDIPEGYSVSREKKERFSLILESASTNQTSMYLCASSSLMPSNQPQHFGDGTRLSIL.

This clonotype appeared a few times. The chain links TRBV4-2 to TRBJ2-7; D not resolved. The V end was cut by 4 bases, the J end by 3 bases, with 10 bases between. The CDR3 spans 13 residues. Germline-derived CDR1 and CDR2 are LGHNA and YNFKEQ. CDR3 nucleotide sequence: TGTGCCAGCAGCCCTACAAACGTCTACGAGCAGTACTTC. It codes for CASSPTNVYEQYF.

The chain couples TRBV4-3 to TRBJ2-5, with D possibly TRBD2 on 5 matching bases. V was clipped by 0 bases and J by 7 bases, with 12 bases between them. Germline V gene lookup returns CDR1 LGHNA and CDR2 YSLEER. The CDR3 totals 14 residues. The CDR3 region has the DNA TGCGCCAGCAGCCAAGATGCCGGGATGGGGACCCAGTACTTC. It translates to CASSQDAGMGTQYF.

The chain has TRBV5-6 and TRBJ1-2, with D unresolved. Trimming shortened V by 0 bases and J by 1 base, and 7 bases separated the two germline ends. The CDR3 covers 14 residues. Germline loops: CDR1 SGHDT, CDR2 YYEEEE. CDR3 coding DNA: TGTGCCAGCAGCTTGGGCATCTTTAACTATGGCTACACCTTC. This sequence encodes CASSLGIFNYGYTF.

This rearrangement joins TRBV7-2 to TRBJ2-1; 7 bases agree with TRBD2. In germline, CDR1 is SGHTA, CDR2 FQGNSA. CDR3 size: 14 residues. V lost 2 bases and J lost 2; bases outside the gene matches: 0. The CDR3 bases are TGTGCCAGCAGCTTACGGGAGGCCTACAATGAGCAGTTCTTC. Its translation is CASSLREAYNEQFF.

On this clonotype: Possible read error: a much larger clone is one base away. The rearrangement links TRBV20-1 to TRBJ2-3; 11 bases align to TRBD2. Germline CDR1 reads DFQATT; CDR2 reads SNEGSKA (reference sequence). This CDR3 has 14 amino acids. The CDR3 region is CSALLAGATDMQYF. As DNA, the CDR3 is TGCAGTGCGTTACTAGCGGGGGCCACAGATATGCAGTATTTT.

The chain carries TRBV25-1 and TRBJ2-2; D is ambiguous. The CDR3 is 14 residues long. The V end was cut by 2 bases, the J end by 7 bases, with 11 bases between. Germline-derived CDR1 and CDR2 are MGHDK and SYGVNS. In DNA, the CDR3 is TGTGCCAGCAGTGAACGTTTTTTAGTCGGGGAGCTGTTTTTT. Its protein product is CASSERFLVGELFF.

The rearrangement links TRBV27 to TRBJ2-7; D is possibly TRBD1 (5 bases). This CDR3 contains 14 residues. Trimming left V 5 bases short and J 0 bases short, with 11 bases between. Germline V gene lookup returns CDR1 MNHEY and CDR2 SMNVEV (reference sequence). CDR3: CASSPETDSYEQYF. For the CDR3, the DNA is TGTGCCAGCAGTCCTGAGACAGACTCCTACGAGCAGTACTTC.

V and J are TRBV7-2 and TRBJ2-7, with D tentatively TRBD2 (5 bases). This CDR3 comprises 13 residues. Trimming cost V 5 bases and J 7 bases, with 15 bases left between them. The germline V gene has CDR1 SGHTA and CDR2 FQGNSA. Here the CDR3 reads CASSLIPGWEQYF. The CDR3 DNA follows: TGTGCCAGCAGCCTAATCCCGGGGTGGGAGCAGTACTTC.

The CDR3 nucleotides are TGTGCCAGCAGCTCAAACTCCGGGACAGGGGGGAGACGTGAGCAGTTCTTC. Amino acid sequence: CASSSNSGTGGRREQFF. The V and J genes are TRBV7-2 and TRBJ2-1; 11 nucleotides match TRBD1. The germline V gene has CDR1 SGHTA and CDR2 FQGNSA. The CDR3 has 17 amino acids. V trimming: 4 bases; J trimming: 9 bases; junction bases outside the gene matches: 14.

V and J are TRBV20-1 and TRBJ1-4; TRBD1 might be the D (6 bases). CDR1 is DFQATT, CDR2 SNEGSKA, per germline (reference sequence). Trimming removed 0 bases at V and 8 bases at J, with 16 bases between. The CDR3 contains 15 residues. The CDR3 region has the DNA TGCAGTGCTAGAGATGTGAACAGGGAGAAGGAAAAACTGTTTTTT. This encodes CSARDVNREKEKLFF.

This clonotype was detected only a few times. This chain connects TRBV29-1 to TRBJ2-3, with a tentative D call TRBD1 (5 bases). CDR1 and CDR2 (germline): SQVTM, ANQGSEA. The germline V and J ends were trimmed by 5 bases and 5 bases, with 14 bases remaining between them. The CDR3 length is 13 residues. The CDR3 DNA follows: TGCAGCGTTTCAGGCAGGGATTTAGATACGCAGTATTTT. Its protein product is CSVSGRDLDTQYF.

The rearrangement uses TRBV5-1 and TRBJ1-1, with a tentative D call TRBD1 (5 bases). There are 14 residues in the CDR3. Looked up from germline, CDR1 is SGHRS and CDR2 is YFSETQ. Deletions cut 0 bases from V and 4 bases from J, with 10 bases between. CDR3 bases: TGCGCCAGCAGCTTGGAAGGGGACGGCACTGAAGCTTTCTTT. Protein product: CASSLEGDGTEAFF. The variable domain in full, completed from reference TRBV5-1 and TRBJ1-1, reads KAGVTQTPRYLIKTRGQQVTLSCSPISGHRSVSWYQQTPGQGLQFLFEYFSETQRNKGNFPGRFSGRQFSNSRSEMNVSTLELGDSALYLCASSLEGDGTEAFFGQGTRLTVV.

This clonotype occurred a few times. The chain joins TRBV20-1 to TRBJ2-3, with 10 bases that match TRBD2. J gave up 10 bases and V 5 bases, and 6 bases lay outside the gene matches. Germline V gene sequence: CDR1 DFQATT, CDR2 SNEGSKA (reference sequence). The CDR3 is 12 residues long. CDR3 in amino acids: CSAGQTSGPQYF. CDR3 coding DNA: TGCAGTGCTGGGCAGACTAGCGGGCCGCAGTATTTT.

This clonotype was found a few times. V is TRBV6-5 and J is TRBJ2-1; 9 bases fit TRBD1. Germline V gene sequence: CDR1 MNHEY, CDR2 SVGAGI. J lost 10 bases, V lost 4 bases, and 5 bases had no gene match. There are 13 residues in the CDR3. In DNA, the CDR3 is TGTGCCAGCAGTTTAGACAGGGGGAAGGAGCAGTTCTTC. This sequence encodes CASSLDRGKEQFF.

The J gene is TRBJ2-1, the V gene TRBV27, with 8 positions matching TRBD2. CDR1 is MNHEY, CDR2 SMNVEV, per germline (reference sequence). V gave up 1 base and J gave up 2 bases; unmatched junction bases: 1. The CDR3 runs 15 residues. CDR3 protein: CASSLFGRAYNEQFF. DNA of the CDR3: TGTGCCAGCAGTTTATTCGGGAGGGCCTACAATGAGCAGTTCTTC.

This clonotype was seen once. V is TRBV2 and J is TRBJ1-5; tentative D call: TRBD1 (6 bases). CDR1 is SNHLY, CDR2 FYNNEI, per germline. With 3 bases removed from V and 3 bases from J, the gap between germline ends came to 15 bases. The CDR3 contains 16 residues. The CDR3 DNA is TGTGCCAGCAGTGACTGGCCGGACAGCTTCAATCAGCCCCAGCATTTT. Its translation is CASSDWPDSFNQPQHF.

This clonotype has more than one count but fewer than ten. The chain recombines TRBV7-2 with TRBJ2-1; the D is unclear. Looked up from germline, CDR1 is SGHTA and CDR2 is FQGNSA. Trimming removed 5 bases from V and 10 bases from J, with 12 bases in between. The CDR3 sequence is 12 residues long. Here the CDR3 reads CASSAQAWEQFF. The DNA for the CDR3 is TGTGCCAGCAGCGCACAAGCATGGGAGCAGTTCTTC.

The CDR3 reads CATKQGNTDTQYF. CDR3 bases: TGTGCCACCAAACAGGGAAACACAGATACGCAGTATTTT. The rearrangement uses TRBV6-1 and TRBJ2-3; D may be TRBD1 (6 bases). The germline gives CDR1 MNHNS, CDR2 SASEGT. V shed 10 bases and J shed 2 bases, with 13 bases lying between them. The CDR3 is made up of 13 amino acids.